The 8 T cell receptor beta chains below come from one sample, sequenced in a study of blood T cell repertoires in COVID-19. Some clones are missing from TCRdb's copy, which holds only in-frame ones; the method was immunoSEQ multiplex PCR. The table lists approximately 150,000 clones, around three quarters of them singletons. Sample: peripheral blood. The receptor source for this set is a man aged 50 or older with active or convalescent COVID-19.

J is TRBJ1-5 and V is TRBV23-1; possibly TRBD1 for D (6 bases). TRBV23-1 is known as an ORF, though its function is uncertain. The CDR3 has 16 residues. V shed 2 bases and J shed 3 bases, with 14 bases lying between them. CDR3 bases: TGCGCCAGCAGTCAACTTTGCAGGGGTTTCAATCAGCCCCAGCATTTT. Amino acids: CASSQLCRGFNQPQHF.

V and J are TRBV4-2 and TRBJ1-4; D remains ambiguous. CDR3 length: 15 amino acids. Germline CDR1 LGHNA, CDR2 YNFKEQ. Trimming removed 4 bases from V and 0 bases from J, with 9 bases in between. The CDR3 bases are TGTGCCAGCAGCCCCTCCCGAGCAACTAATGAAAAACTGTTTTTT. Its protein product is CASSPSRATNEKLFF.

The rearrangement uses TRBV6-5 and TRBJ1-4; D is perhaps TRBD1 (5 bases). Per germline, CDR1 MNHEY and CDR2 SVGAGI. This CDR3 spans 15 amino acids. Trimming took 6 bases from V and 6 from J, leaving 17 bases between them. The CDR3 sequence is CASSTSDTLDEKLFF. The CDR3 DNA reads as TGTGCCAGCAGCACCTCGGACACGCTGGATGAAAAACTGTTTTTT.

J is TRBJ1-3 and V is TRBV12-3 or TRBV12-4; D gene uncertain. This CDR3 is 13 amino acids long. The V gene lost 6 bases and the J gene lost 0 bases, with 6 bases spanning the gap. DNA for the CDR3: TGTGCCAGCAGGCAGAACTCTGGAAACACCATATATTTT. Translating gives CASRQNSGNTIYF.

The chain couples TRBV29-1 to TRBJ1-4; 9 bases map to TRBD1. The CDR3 consists of 12 residues. V lost 7 bases and J lost 10; bases outside the gene matches: 7. The germline V gene has CDR1 SQVTM and CDR2 ANQGSEA. The CDR3 nucleotides are TGCAGCGCCGAGGGACAGGGTGGAAAACTGTTTTTT. Translated, it gives CSAEGQGGKLFF. Supplemented by reference TRBV29-1 and TRBJ1-4, the full variable domain reads SAVISQKPSRDICQRGTSLTIQCQVDSQVTMMFWYRQQPGQSLTLIATANQGSEATYESGFVIDKFPISRPNLTFSTLTVSNMSPEDSSIYLCSAEGQGGKLFFGSGTQLSVL.

This clone was picked up a small number of times. CDR3 bases: TGTGCCAGCAGTTTTGCAGGGGGCTACGAGCAGTACTTC. It encodes CASSFAGGYEQYF. The chain has TRBV27 and TRBJ2-7, with 7 nucleotides matching TRBD1. V lost 3 bases to trimming and J lost 3 bases; unmatched junction nucleotides: 2. CDR1 is MNHEY, CDR2 SMNVEV, per germline (reference sequence). CDR3 size: 13 residues.

The CDR3 region has the DNA TGTGCCAGCAGTTACGGGACAGTCTACAATGAGCAGTTCTTC. Residues: CASSYGTVYNEQFF. The chain combines TRBV6-2 or TRBV6-3 with TRBJ2-1, with 7 bases aligning to TRBD1. V trimming: 2 bases; J trimming: 3 bases; junction bases outside the gene matches: 1. The CDR3 is 14 residues long. From germline, CDR1 is MNHEY and CDR2 SVGEGT.

This chain joins TRBV19 and TRBJ2-2; 9 bases line up with TRBD1. CDR3 length: 16 residues. Germline lookup yields CDR1 LNHDA and CDR2 SQIVND (reference sequence). The junction had 10 bases not matched to a gene; V was cut back by 5 bases and J by 6 bases. The DNA for the CDR3 is TGTGCCAGTAGTTCCTATACAGGGGGCGCAGCCGGGGAGCTGTTTTTT. It translates to CASSSYTGGAAGELFF.